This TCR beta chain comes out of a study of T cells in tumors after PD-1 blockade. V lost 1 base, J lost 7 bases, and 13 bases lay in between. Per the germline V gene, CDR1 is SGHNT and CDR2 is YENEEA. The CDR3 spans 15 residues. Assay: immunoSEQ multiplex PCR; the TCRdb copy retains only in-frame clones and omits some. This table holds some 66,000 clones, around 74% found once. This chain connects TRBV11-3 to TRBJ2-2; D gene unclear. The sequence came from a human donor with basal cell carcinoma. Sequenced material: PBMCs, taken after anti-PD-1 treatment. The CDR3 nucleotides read TGTGCCAGCAGCTTAGGCGGCTCTTTAGTCGGGGAGCTGTTTTTT. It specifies CASSLGGSLVGELFF.